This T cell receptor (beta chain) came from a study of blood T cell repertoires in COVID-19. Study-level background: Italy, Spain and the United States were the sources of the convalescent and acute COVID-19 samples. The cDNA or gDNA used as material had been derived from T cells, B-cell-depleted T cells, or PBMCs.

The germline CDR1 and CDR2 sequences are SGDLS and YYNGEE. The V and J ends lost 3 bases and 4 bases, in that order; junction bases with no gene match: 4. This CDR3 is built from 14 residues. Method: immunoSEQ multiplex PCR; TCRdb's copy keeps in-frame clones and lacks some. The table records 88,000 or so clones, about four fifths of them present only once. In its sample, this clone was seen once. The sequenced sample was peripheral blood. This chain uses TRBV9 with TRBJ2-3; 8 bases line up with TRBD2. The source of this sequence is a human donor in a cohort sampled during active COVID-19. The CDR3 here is CASSGRTSPDTQYF. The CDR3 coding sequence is TGTGCCAGCAGCGGACGGACTAGCCCAGATACGCAGTATTTT.